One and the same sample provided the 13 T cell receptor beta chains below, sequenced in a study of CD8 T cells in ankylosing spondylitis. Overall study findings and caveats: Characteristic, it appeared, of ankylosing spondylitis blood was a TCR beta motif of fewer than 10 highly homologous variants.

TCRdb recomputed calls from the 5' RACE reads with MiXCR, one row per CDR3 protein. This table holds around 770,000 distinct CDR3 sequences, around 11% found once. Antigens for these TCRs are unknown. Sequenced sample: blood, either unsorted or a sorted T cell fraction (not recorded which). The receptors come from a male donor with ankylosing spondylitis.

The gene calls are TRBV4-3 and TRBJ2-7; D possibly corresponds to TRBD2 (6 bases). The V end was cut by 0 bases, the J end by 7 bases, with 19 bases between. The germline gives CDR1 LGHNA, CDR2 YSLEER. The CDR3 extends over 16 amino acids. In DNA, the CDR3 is TGCGCCAGCAGCCAAGATGTTGGGACTGGCATCGGGGAGCAGTACTTC. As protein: CASSQDVGTGIGEQYF.

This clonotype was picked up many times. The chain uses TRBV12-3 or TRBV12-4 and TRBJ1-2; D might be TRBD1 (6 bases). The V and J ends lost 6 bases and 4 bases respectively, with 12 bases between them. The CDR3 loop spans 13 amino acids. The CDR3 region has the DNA TGTGCCAGCAGCCTAAGGACAGTCTATGGCTACACCTTC. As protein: CASSLRTVYGYTF.

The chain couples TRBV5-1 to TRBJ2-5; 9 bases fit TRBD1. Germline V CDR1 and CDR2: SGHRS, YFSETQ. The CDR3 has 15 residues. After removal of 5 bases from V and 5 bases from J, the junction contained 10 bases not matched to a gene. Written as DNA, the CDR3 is TGCGCCAGCAGTTCTACAGGGGGCTCGTGGGAGACCCAGTACTTC. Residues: CASSSTGGSWETQYF.

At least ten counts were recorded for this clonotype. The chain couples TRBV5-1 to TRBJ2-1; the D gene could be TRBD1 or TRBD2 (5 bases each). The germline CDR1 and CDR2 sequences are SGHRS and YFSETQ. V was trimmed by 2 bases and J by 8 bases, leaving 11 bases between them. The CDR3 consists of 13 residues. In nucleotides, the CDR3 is TGCGCCAGCAGCTTTCTCTGGGACGATGAGCAGTTCTTC. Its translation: CASSFLWDDEQFF.

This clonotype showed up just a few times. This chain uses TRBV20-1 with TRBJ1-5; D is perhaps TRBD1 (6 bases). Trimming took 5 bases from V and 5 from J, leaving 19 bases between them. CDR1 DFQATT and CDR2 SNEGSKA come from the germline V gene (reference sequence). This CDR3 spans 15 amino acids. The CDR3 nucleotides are TGCAGTGCTCCCCAGTCAGGGGCCCCTCATCAGCCCCAGCATTTT. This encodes CSAPQSGAPHQPQHF.

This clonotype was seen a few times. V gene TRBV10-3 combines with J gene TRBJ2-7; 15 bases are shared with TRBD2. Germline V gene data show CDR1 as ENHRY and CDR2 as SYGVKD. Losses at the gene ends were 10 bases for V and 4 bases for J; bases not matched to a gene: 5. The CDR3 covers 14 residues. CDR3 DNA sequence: TGTGCCACCGGGACTAGCGGGGGGATATACGAGCAGTACTTC. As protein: CATGTSGGIYEQYF.

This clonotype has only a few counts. The CDR3 DNA follows: TGTGCCAGCTCATCGAACACCAACATGAACACTGAAGCTTTCTTT. Protein: CASSSNTNMNTEAFF. V and J are TRBV18 and TRBJ1-1; D is undetermined. The CDR3 runs to 15 residues. Trimming took off 5 bases at V and 0 bases at J, with 13 bases between the two ends. Germline lookup yields CDR1 KGHSH and CDR2 LQKENI.

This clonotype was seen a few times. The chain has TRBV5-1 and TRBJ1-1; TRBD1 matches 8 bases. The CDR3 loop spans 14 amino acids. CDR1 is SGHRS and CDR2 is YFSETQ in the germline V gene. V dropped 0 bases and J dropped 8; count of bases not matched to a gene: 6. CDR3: CASSLDPGGMEAFF. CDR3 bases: TGCGCCAGCAGCTTGGATCCAGGGGGCATGGAAGCTTTCTTT. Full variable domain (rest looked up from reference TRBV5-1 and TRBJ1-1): KAGVTQTPRYLIKTRGQQVTLSCSPISGHRSVSWYQQTPGQGLQFLFEYFSETQRNKGNFPGRFSGRQFSNSRSEMNVSTLELGDSALYLCASSLDPGGMEAFFGQGTRLTVV.

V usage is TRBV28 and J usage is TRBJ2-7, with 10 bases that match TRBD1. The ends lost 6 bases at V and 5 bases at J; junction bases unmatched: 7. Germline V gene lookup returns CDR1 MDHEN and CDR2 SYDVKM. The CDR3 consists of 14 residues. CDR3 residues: CASRGTGAWNEQYF. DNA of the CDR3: TGTGCCAGCAGGGGGACAGGGGCCTGGAACGAGCAGTACTTC.

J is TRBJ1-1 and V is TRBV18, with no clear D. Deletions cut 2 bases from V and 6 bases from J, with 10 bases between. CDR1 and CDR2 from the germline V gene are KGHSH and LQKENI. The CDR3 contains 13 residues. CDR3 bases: TGTGCCAGCTCACCATTGGCTTTCTCTGAAGCTTTCTTT. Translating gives CASSPLAFSEAFF.

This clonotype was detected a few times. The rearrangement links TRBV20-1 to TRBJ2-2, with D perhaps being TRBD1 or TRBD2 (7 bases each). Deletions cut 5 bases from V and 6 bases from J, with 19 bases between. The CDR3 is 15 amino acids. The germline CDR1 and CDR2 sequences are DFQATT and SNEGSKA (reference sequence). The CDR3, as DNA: TGCAGTGCTCCACCCCCAGGGGGGAGGGCCGGGGAGCTGTTTTTT. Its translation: CSAPPPGGRAGELFF.

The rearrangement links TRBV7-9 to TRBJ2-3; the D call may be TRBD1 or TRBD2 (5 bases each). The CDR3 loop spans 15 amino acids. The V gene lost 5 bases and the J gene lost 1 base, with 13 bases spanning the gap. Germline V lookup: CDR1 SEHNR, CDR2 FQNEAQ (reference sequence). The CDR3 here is CASSPRGIGTDTQYF. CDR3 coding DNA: TGTGCCAGCAGCCCACGGGGCATCGGCACAGATACGCAGTATTTT.

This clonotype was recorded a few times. For the CDR3, the DNA is TGTGCCAGCAAAAATCTGGGGTTACAAGAGACCCAGTACTTC. Translation: CASKNLGLQETQYF. V and J are TRBV6-1 and TRBJ2-5; D ambiguous. From germline, CDR1 is MNHNS and CDR2 SASEGT. Trimming cost V 7 bases and J 2 bases, with 14 bases left between them. The CDR3 sequence is 14 residues long.